These 4 T cell receptor beta chains came from one sample sequenced in a study of T-cell memory formation after mild COVID-19. TCRdb fed the 5' RACE reads into MiXCR, producing one record per CDR3 protein. The sample includes roughly 150,000 distinct CDR3 sequences, 10% to 15% of them seen just once. The sample comprised PBMCs or a T cell subset sorted from them (not recorded which). The receptors were gathered from a man between 18 and 35 years old who had mild COVID-19 (a few samples of this study predate the infection). Cell type and time point are not known.

A few counts support this clonotype. The genes are TRBV28 and TRBJ2-7, with D perhaps TRBD1 or TRBD2 (5 bases each). Trimming shortened V by 6 bases and J by 5 bases, and 14 bases separated the two germline ends. The CDR3 loop spans 13 amino acids. Germline V CDR1 and CDR2: MDHEN, SYDVKM. Here the CDR3 DNA reads TGTGCCAGCAGCGGGACGGCTCCTGACGAGCAGTACGTC. This sequence encodes CASSGTAPDEQYV.

This clonotype has only a few counts. The V and J genes are TRBV7-9 and TRBJ2-3; D might be TRBD2 (6 bases). Trimming took off 3 bases at V and 4 bases at J, with 11 bases between the two ends. Germline CDR1 SEHNR, CDR2 FQNEAQ (reference sequence). The CDR3 covers 14 residues. The CDR3, as DNA: TGTGCCAGCAGCTTCCGGACTACACCAGATACGCAGTATTTT. Protein sequence: CASSFRTTPDTQYF. Combining the CDR3 with reference TRBV7-9 and TRBJ2-3 gives the whole variable domain DTGVSQNPRHKITKRGQNVTFRCDPISEHNRLYWYRQTLGQGPEFLTYFQNEAQLEKSRLLSDRFSAERPKGSFSTLEIQRTEQGDSAMYLCASSFRTTPDTQYFGPGTRLTVL.

The chain links TRBV30 to TRBJ2-1, with D perhaps matching TRBD2 (7 bases). CDR3 length equals 14 residues. Germline lookup yields CDR1 GTSNPN and CDR2 SVGIG (reference sequence). The V gene lost 2 bases and the J gene lost 3 bases, with 11 bases spanning the gap. The CDR3 nucleotides read TGTGCCTGGAGTAGGGGGGGCGGCTACAATGAGCAGTTCTTC. Translated: CAWSRGGGYNEQFF.

This clonotype was picked up a small number of times. DNA for the CDR3: TGTGCCAGCAGCATACAGGGTTACGGGGAGCTGTTTTTT. Its translation: CASSIQGYGELFF. The chain uses TRBV6-5 and TRBJ2-2, with D possibly matching TRBD1 (6 bases). Germline assignment: CDR1 MNHEY and CDR2 SVGAGI. V was trimmed by 6 bases and J by 7 bases, leaving 12 bases between them. The CDR3 is 13 amino acids.